This record covers a single TCR beta chain. In the same sample, other DNA sequences code for this CDR3. Deletions cut 6 bases from V and 1 base from J, with 6 bases between. The V gene's germline CDR1 is MNHEY and CDR2 SVGAGI. This CDR3 has 12 residues. Here immunoSEQ multiplex PCR was the method, and the copy in TCRdb shows in-frame clones only, minus some. The sample shows roughly 2.6 million clones, 90% to 95% of them seen only once. The sample comes from a study of shared clonotypes between healthy human individuals. The genes are TRBV6-5 and TRBJ2-5; no reliable D call. The clonotype comes from a man between 18 and 29 years old in good health. Sequencing was carried out using naive CD4+ T cells sorted from blood. Subset of the sample: CD45RA+ positively selected. As DNA, the CDR3 is TGTGCCAGCAGAACGGGCCAAGAGACCCAGTACTTC. Amino acid sequence: CASRTGQETQYF.